Only one count was recorded for the clone carrying this TCR beta chain. The data originate from a study of blood T cell repertoires in COVID-19. Germline CDR1 and CDR2: SGHKS and YYEKEE (reference sequence). V lost 4 bases and J lost 5; bases outside the gene matches: 9. The CDR3 has 15 residues. Assay: immunoSEQ multiplex PCR; the TCRdb copy retains only in-frame clones and omits some. Seen here are 95,000 to 100,000 clones, 80% to 90% observed once, and the top ten hold 1.5% to 2%. The specimen sequenced was peripheral blood. The origin of this receptor is a man at least 80 years old with acute or convalescent COVID-19. V usage is TRBV5-5 and J usage is TRBJ2-5, with 9 bases that match TRBD1. Here the CDR3 DNA reads TGTGCCAGCAGCCTCCTAGGGACAGGGCGGGAGACCCAGTACTTC. Translating it yields CASSLLGTGRETQYF.